The clone carrying this T cell receptor beta chain was seen only once. This sample is part of a study of blood T cell repertoires in COVID-19. Study context: COVID-19 samples from acute and convalescent phases originated in the United States, Italy and Spain. PBMCs, B-cell-depleted T cells, or T cells provided the cDNA or gDNA that made up the material.

CDR3 size: 13 residues. Trimming took 10 bases from V and 9 from J; bases not matched to a gene: 9. The germline gives CDR1 LNHDA, CDR2 SQIVND (reference sequence). As processed by the authors: Estimation of nucleated cell counts was performed using reference gene primer amplification. Clones were read by immunoSEQ multiplex PCR, and TCRdb kept only the in-frame ones, dropping some. V, J and clone size reflect that table, while D and trimming were determined from the DNA. The data hold about 170,000 clones, with 84% observed a single time. The rearrangement uses TRBV19 and TRBJ2-1, with 10 bases matching TRBD2. The TCR comes from a man younger than 35 with active or convalescent COVID-19. Sequences were obtained from peripheral blood. The CDR3 DNA follows: TGTGCCACCTCTAGCGGGAGAGGGGGTGAGCAGTTCTTC. This translates into CATSSGRGGEQFF. The full variable domain, rest sourced from reference TRBV19 and TRBJ2-1, is DGGITQSPKYLFRKEGQNVTLSCEQNLNHDAMYWYRQDPGQGLRLIYYSQIVNDFQKGDIAEGYSVSREKKESFPLTVTSAQKNPTAFYLCATSSGRGGEQFFGPGTRLTVL.